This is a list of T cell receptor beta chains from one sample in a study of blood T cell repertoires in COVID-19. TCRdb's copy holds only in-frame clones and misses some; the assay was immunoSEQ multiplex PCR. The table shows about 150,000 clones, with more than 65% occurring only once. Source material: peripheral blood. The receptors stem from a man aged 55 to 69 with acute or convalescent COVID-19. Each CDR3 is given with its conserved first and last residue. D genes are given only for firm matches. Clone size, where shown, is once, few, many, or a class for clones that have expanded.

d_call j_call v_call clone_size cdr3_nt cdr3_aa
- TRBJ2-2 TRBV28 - TGTGCCAGCAGTATATGGGAGGTGGACACCGGGGAGCTGTTTTTT CASSIWEVDTGELFF
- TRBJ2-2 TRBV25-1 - TGTGCCAGCAGTAGCCAGGGGACCGGGGAGCTGTTTTTT CASSSQGTGELFF
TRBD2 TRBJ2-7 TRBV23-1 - TGCGCCAGCAGTCCACTAGCGGGACCTTACGGGTTCACGAGAGGAGAGCAGTACTTC CASSPLAGPYGFTRGEQYF
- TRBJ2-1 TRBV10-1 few TGCGCCAGCAGTGATATCAATGAGCAGTTCTTC CASSDINEQFF
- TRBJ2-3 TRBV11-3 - TGTGCCAGCAGCGGCGGATACGGGGCAGATACGCAGTATTTT CASSGGYGADTQYF
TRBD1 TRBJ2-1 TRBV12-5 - TGTGCTAGTGGCAGCGGACAGGGTTACAATGAGCAGTTCTTC CASGSGQGYNEQFF
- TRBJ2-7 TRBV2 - TGTGCCAGCAGTGCCCAGGGGTACGAGCAGTACTTC CASSAQGYEQYF
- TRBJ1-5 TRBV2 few TGTGCCAGCAGTCCAGGGATCGGGCAGCCCCAGCATTTT CASSPGIGQPQHF
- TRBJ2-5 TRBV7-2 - TGTGCCAGCAGTTCACAGGGCACCCAAGAGACCCAGTACTTC CASSSQGTQETQYF
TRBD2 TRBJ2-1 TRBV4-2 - TGTGCCAGCAGCCCCGACCTCTCGGGGGGCTACAATGAGCAGTTCTTC CASSPDLSGGYNEQFF
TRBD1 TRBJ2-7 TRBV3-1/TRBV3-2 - TGTGCCAGCAGCCTCGGCGGACAGGGGAGAGGGAGAGAGCAGTACTTC CASSLGGQGRGREQYF
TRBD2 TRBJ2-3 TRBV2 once TGTGCCAGCAGTGACCCTGGACTAGCCTATAGCACAGATACGCAGTATTTT CASSDPGLAYSTDTQYF
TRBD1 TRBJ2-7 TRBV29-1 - TGCAGCGTCGCTGAGGGGGCCCTCTCCTACGAGCAGTACTTC CSVAEGALSYEQYF
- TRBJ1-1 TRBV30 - TGTGCCTGTAGGGGGACTGAAGCTTTCTTT CACRGTEAFF
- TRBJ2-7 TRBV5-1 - TGCGCCAGCAGCTTGGGGATACGGACTTCCCCGGCCTACGAGCAGTACTTC CASSLGIRTSPAYEQYF
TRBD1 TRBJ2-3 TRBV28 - TGTGCCAGCAGTTTATTGTCCCAGGGGGCTAGCACAGATACGCAGTATTTT CASSLLSQGASTDTQYF
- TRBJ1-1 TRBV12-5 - TGTGCTAGTGGCGATGGTCAGGGGACTGAAGCTTTCTTT CASGDGQGTEAFF
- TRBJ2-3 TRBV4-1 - TGCGCCAGCAGCCAGAGGAGGGACTTCCTCACAGATACGCAGTATTTT CASSQRRDFLTDTQYF
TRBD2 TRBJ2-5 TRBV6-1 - TGTGCCAGCAGTGAAGCGTCGGGAGGATCGGTGGAGACCCAGTACTTC CASSEASGGSVETQYF
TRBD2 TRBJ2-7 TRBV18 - TGTGCCAGCTCAGCCGGACTAGCGGGCGCCTACGAGCAGTACTTC CASSAGLAGAYEQYF
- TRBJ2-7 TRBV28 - TGTGCCAGCAGTTTAAACCCCCCGAGGCAGTACTTC CASSLNPPRQYF
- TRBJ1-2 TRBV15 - TGTGCCACCAGCAGAGGTTCTTCTAACTATGGCTACACCTTC CATSRGSSNYGYTF
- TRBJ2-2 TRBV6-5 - TGTGCCAGCAGTTACTCGGCAAGAAACACCGGGGAGCTGTTTTTT CASSYSARNTGELFF
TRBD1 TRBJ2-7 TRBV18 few TGTGCCAGCTCACTAACAGGGGTCTACGAGCAGTACTTC CASSLTGVYEQYF
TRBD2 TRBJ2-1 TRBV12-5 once TGTGCTAGTGGTTTGCAACCCGGGACTAGCGGGTACAATGAGCAGTTCTTC CASGLQPGTSGYNEQFF
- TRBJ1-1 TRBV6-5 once TGTGCCAGCAGTTACCTTCTCCAGGGGCGGGCTTTCTTT CASSYLLQGRAFF
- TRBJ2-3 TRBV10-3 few TGTGCCATCAGTGAGTCCAATAACGCGGGAACTAGCACAGATACGCAGTATTTT CAISESNNAGTSTDTQYF
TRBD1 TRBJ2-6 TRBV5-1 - TGCGCCAGCAGCAGAGTACAGGGGTTGTACGGGGCCAACGTCCTGACTTTC CASSRVQGLYGANVLTF
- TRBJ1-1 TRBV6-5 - TGTGCCAGCAAAGGGGACTTGAACACTGAAGCTTTCTTT CASKGDLNTEAFF
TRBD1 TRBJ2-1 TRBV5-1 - TGCGCCAGCAGCCCTATTACTGGACAGGCCTATGAGCAGTTCTTC CASSPITGQAYEQFF
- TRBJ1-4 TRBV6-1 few TGTGCCAGCAGTGAAGCTCCCACAACTAATGAAAAACTGTTTTTT CASSEAPTTNEKLFF
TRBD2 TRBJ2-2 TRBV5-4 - TGTGCCAGCAAGACTAGCGGGAGATTCGGGGAGCTGTTTTTT CASKTSGRFGELFF
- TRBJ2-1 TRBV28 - TGTGCCAGCAGTTTAGCGATTGAGCAGTTCTTC CASSLAIEQFF
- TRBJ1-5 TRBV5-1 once TGCGCCAGCAGCTTGGGAGGCTTCAATCAGCCCCAGCATTTT CASSLGGFNQPQHF
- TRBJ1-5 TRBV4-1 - TGCGCCAGCAGCCAAGGACAGCTTTGGAGCAATCAGCCCCAGCATTTT CASSQGQLWSNQPQHF
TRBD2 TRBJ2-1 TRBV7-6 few TGTGCCAGCACCGATAGCGGGAGGGCCTCCTACAATGAGCAGTTCTTC CASTDSGRASYNEQFF
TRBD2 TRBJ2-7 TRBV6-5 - TGTGCCAGCAGTTGGGGGCTAGCGGGAGTCTACGAGCAGTACTTC CASSWGLAGVYEQYF
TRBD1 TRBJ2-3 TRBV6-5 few TGTGCCAGCAGTTCCATGGACAGGCCAGACACAGATACGCAGTATTTT CASSSMDRPDTDTQYF
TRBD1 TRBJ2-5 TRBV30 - TGTGCCTGCGGAATCGGGACAGGGGTGGGGACCCAGTACTTC CACGIGTGVGTQYF
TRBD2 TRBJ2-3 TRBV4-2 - TGTGCCAGCAGCAAAGAGCTAGCGGGAAGTATAGATACGCAGTATTTT CASSKELAGSIDTQYF
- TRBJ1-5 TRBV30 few TGTGCCTGGGCTAAGGACAGCTACAATCAGCCCCAGCATTTT CAWAKDSYNQPQHF
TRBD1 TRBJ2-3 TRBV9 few TGTGCCAGCAGCGTAAGGGGGCGTTGGACAGATACGCAGTATTTT CASSVRGRWTDTQYF
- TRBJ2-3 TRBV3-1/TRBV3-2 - TGTGCCAGCAGCCCTTGGCGAGCGACCTTGGCAGATACGCAGTATTTT CASSPWRATLADTQYF
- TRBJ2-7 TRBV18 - TGTGCCAGCTCACCACGGCTCGTAGGGGGCGGGGACGAGCAGTACTTC CASSPRLVGGGDEQYF
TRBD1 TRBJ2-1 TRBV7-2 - TGTGCCAGCAGCTTAGCGGGGACAGGGGGTGGCAATGAGCAGTTCTTC CASSLAGTGGGNEQFF
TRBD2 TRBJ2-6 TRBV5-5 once TGTGCCAGCAGCTCTCCGCGGGAGCATGGGGCCAACGTCCTGACTTTC CASSSPREHGANVLTF
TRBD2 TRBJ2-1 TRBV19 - TGTGCCAGTACCTCGCTGGGGGGGGCTAGCGGGGTCCGCGGGCAGTTCTTC CASTSLGGASGVRGQFF
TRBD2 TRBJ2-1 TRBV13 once TGTGCCAGCAGCTTAAGGTGGGAGGGCCGGGGTGAGCAGTTCTTC CASSLRWEGRGEQFF
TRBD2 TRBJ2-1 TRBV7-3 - TGTGCCAGCAGCTTAACTAGCGGGAGGGTTGAGCAGTTCTTC CASSLTSGRVEQFF
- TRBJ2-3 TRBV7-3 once TGTGCCAGCAGCTTAGATGTCCAGGCGACAGATACGCAGTATTTT CASSLDVQATDTQYF
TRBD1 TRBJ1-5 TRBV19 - TGTGCCAGTACCTTGGACAGGGTCAATCAGCCCCAGCATTTT CASTLDRVNQPQHF
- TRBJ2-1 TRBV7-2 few TGTGCCAGCAGCTTATCCGGGGGGCTCAATGAGCAGTTCTTC CASSLSGGLNEQFF
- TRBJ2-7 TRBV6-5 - TGTGCCAGCAGTTACGGATACAGGGTCTACGAGCAGTACTTC CASSYGYRVYEQYF
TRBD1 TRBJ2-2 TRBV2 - TGTGCCAGCCAGGGACAGGGGTACACCGGGGAGCTGTTTTTT CASQGQGYTGELFF
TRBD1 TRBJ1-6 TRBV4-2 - TGTGCCAGCAGCCAACCTACAGGGGGCTACTATAATTCACCCCTCCACTTT CASSQPTGGYYNSPLHF
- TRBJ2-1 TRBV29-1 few TGCAGCGTTGAACTGGCGGAGGGCGGGTACTCCTACAATGAGCAGTTCTTC CSVELAEGGYSYNEQFF
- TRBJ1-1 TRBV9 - TGTGCCAGCAGCGTAGGCGCATCGTACGGGAACACTGAAGCTTTCTTT CASSVGASYGNTEAFF
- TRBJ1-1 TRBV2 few TGTGCCAGCAGTGACCAGGGTTACACTGAAGCTTTCTTT CASSDQGYTEAFF
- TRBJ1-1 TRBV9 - TGTGCCAGCAGCGTAGACAGGGTGGACACTGAAGCTTTCTTT CASSVDRVDTEAFF